These T cell receptor beta chains were read from a single sample in a study of beta chain features in type 1 diabetes. TCRdb's table, derived via immunoSEQ multiplex PCR, lists solely in-frame clones and lacks some. The sample has tens of thousands of clones, 30% to 40% seen once. Sequencing input: stem cell memory CD4+ T cells from blood. All receptors derive from a woman aged 18-29 years in good health. The CDR3 runs from the conserved cysteine through the conserved F or W. D genes are given only for firm matches. Not all rows give a size; the values are once, few, many and, for expanded clones, a class.

J gene | V gene | D gene | clone size | CDR3 protein | CDR3 DNA
TRBJ1-2 | TRBV9 | TRBD1 | - | CASSVDPGQGSGYTF | TGTGCCAGCAGCGTAGATCCGGGACAGGGAAGTGGCTACACCTTC
TRBJ1-2 | TRBV6-5 | - | few | CASSERNYGYTF | TGTGCCAGCAGTGAGCGGAACTATGGCTACACCTTC
TRBJ2-7 | TRBV27 | TRBD1 | - | CASSPLTGGHEQYF | TGTGCCAGCAGTCCGTTGACAGGGGGGCACGAGCAGTACTTC
TRBJ1-3 | TRBV30 | - | few | CAWSQKGLAGNTIYF | TGTGCCTGGAGTCAAAAGGGGCTTGCTGGAAACACCATATATTTT
TRBJ1-3 | TRBV5-4 | TRBD1 | - | CASSDARGSGNTIYF | TGTGCCAGCAGCGATGCCAGGGGGTCTGGAAACACCATATATTTT
TRBJ2-3 | TRBV5-1 | TRBD2 | - | CASSWGLAGGKSTDTQYF | TGCGCCAGCAGCTGGGGACTAGCGGGAGGGAAAAGCACAGATACGCAGTATTTT
TRBJ1-3 | TRBV2 | TRBD1 | few | CASSHPQGPYSGNTIYF | TGTGCCAGCAGCCATCCACAGGGGCCATACTCTGGAAACACCATATATTTT
TRBJ1-2 | TRBV7-2 | - | few | CASSTSGSLNYGYTF | TGTGCCAGCAGCACGAGCGGCTCCCTAAACTATGGCTACACCTTC
TRBJ2-6 | TRBV18 | TRBD2 | few | CASSPGGTPSGANVLTF | TGTGCCAGCTCACCGGGGGGGACCCCCTCTGGGGCCAACGTCCTGACTTTC
TRBJ1-4 | TRBV19 | TRBD1 | once | CASSLTGIGEKLFF | TGTGCCAGTAGTTTGACAGGGATTGGAGAAAAACTGTTTTTT
TRBJ1-2 | TRBV28 | - | - | CASSSLQGNYGYTF | TGTGCCAGCAGCTCCCTGCAGGGTAACTATGGCTACACCTTC
TRBJ2-1 | TRBV27 | - | - | CASSLSVGANEQFF | TGTGCCAGCAGTTTATCTGTGGGAGCTAATGAGCAGTTCTTC
TRBJ2-2 | TRBV7-9 | TRBD2 | few | CAHGSGSLHTGELFF | TGTGCCCACGGGAGCGGGAGCTTGCACACCGGGGAGCTGTTTTTT
TRBJ2-7 | TRBV5-4 | TRBD1 | - | CASSPFEGATGEQYF | TGTGCCAGCAGCCCGTTTGAGGGGGCGACGGGAGAGCAGTACTTC
TRBJ2-3 | TRBV29-1 | TRBD2 | few | CSVGTSGGYTQYF | TGCAGCGTTGGGACTAGCGGGGGGTATACGCAGTATTTT
TRBJ2-1 | TRBV25-1 | - | few | CASSENRHRQFF | TGTGCCAGCAGTGAGAATCGACATAGACAGTTCTTC
TRBJ2-7 | TRBV20-1 | - | few | CSARETYEQYF | TGCAGTGCTAGAGAGACTTACGAGCAGTACTTC
TRBJ1-1 | TRBV19 | - | few | CASKAGTPTEAFF | TGTGCCAGTAAGGCCGGGACACCCACTGAAGCTTTCTTT
TRBJ2-5 | TRBV5-1 | - | once | CASSFPTRGYEETQYF | TGCGCCAGCAGCTTTCCGACCCGGGGGTATGAAGAGACCCAGTACTTC
TRBJ1-5 | TRBV29-1 | TRBD1 | - | CSVSGQVNQPQHF | TGCAGCGTTTCGGGACAGGTAAATCAGCCCCAGCATTTT
TRBJ2-1 | TRBV19 | TRBD2 | - | CASSIRGAGSSYNEQFF | TGTGCCAGTAGTATTAGAGGAGCGGGGAGCTCCTACAATGAGCAGTTCTTC
TRBJ2-1 | TRBV30 | - | few | CAWGLNEQFF | TGTGCCTGGGGTCTAAATGAGCAGTTCTTC
TRBJ2-7 | TRBV10-3 | - | - | CAISESAVGYEQYF | TGTGCCATCAGTGAGTCAGCGGTGGGATACGAGCAGTACTTC
TRBJ1-6 | TRBV7-2 | - | - | CASSQTDNSPLHF | TGTGCCAGCAGCCAGACAGATAATTCACCCCTCCACTTT
TRBJ2-7 | TRBV27 | - | - | CASSFRDKGYEQYF | TGTGCCAGCAGTTTTCGGGACAAGGGCTACGAGCAGTACTTC
TRBJ1-1 | TRBV5-1 | - | - | CASSPTGPFDGAFF | TGCGCCAGCAGCCCCACAGGGCCCTTTGATGGAGCTTTCTTT
TRBJ1-2 | TRBV9 | - | - | CASSDQVGYGYTF | TGTGCCAGCAGCGACCAGGTTGGCTATGGCTACACCTTC
TRBJ2-7 | TRBV2 | TRBD1 | - | CASSGQGGSYEQYF | TGTGCCAGCAGCGGACAGGGCGGGTCCTACGAGCAGTACTTC
TRBJ2-1 | TRBV6-6 | - | - | CASSYRGNEQFF | TGTGCCAGCAGTTACCGGGGAAATGAGCAGTTCTTC
TRBJ2-5 | TRBV7-3 | - | few | CASSSGLEVETQYF | TGTGCCAGCAGCTCGGGCCTGGAGGTCGAGACCCAGTACTTC
TRBJ1-2 | TRBV5-1 | TRBD1 | few | CASSNRTGRGGYTF | TGCGCCAGCAGCAATCGGACAGGGAGGGGTGGCTACACCTTC
TRBJ2-7 | TRBV7-2 | TRBD1 | - | CASSLGQGLREQYF | TGTGCCAGCAGCTTGGGACAGGGGCTTCGGGAGCAGTACTTC
TRBJ2-5 | TRBV4-1 | TRBD1 | many | CASSSTGQETQYF | TGCGCCAGCAGCTCGACAGGGCAAGAGACCCAGTACTTC
TRBJ2-3 | TRBV4-3 | TRBD2 | - | CASQKQAGGSDTQYF | TGCGCCAGCCAAAAACAAGCGGGGGGGTCAGATACGCAGTATTTT
TRBJ2-3 | TRBV7-8 | TRBD1 | - | CASSFDRGLDTQYF | TGTGCCAGCAGCTTCGACAGGGGGCTGGATACGCAGTATTTT
TRBJ2-7 | TRBV18 | TRBD2 | many | CASSPPSGSYEQYF | TGTGCCAGCTCACCTCCTAGCGGGAGCTACGAGCAGTACTTC
TRBJ2-7 | TRBV9 | - | few | CASSVGLALSEQYF | TGTGCCAGCAGCGTAGGGCTAGCGCTTAGTGAGCAGTACTTC
TRBJ1-5 | TRBV5-4 | - | few | CASSLPGQPQHF | TGTGCCAGCAGCTTGCCGGGTCAGCCCCAGCATTTT
TRBJ2-3 | TRBV5-1 | - | - | CASSLSANGVQDTQYF | TGCGCCAGCAGCTTGAGTGCGAACGGGGTTCAGGATACGCAGTATTTT
TRBJ1-1 | TRBV4-1 | TRBD1 | - | CASSPRDSGPEAFF | TGCGCCAGCAGCCCCCGGGACAGTGGGCCTGAAGCTTTCTTT
TRBJ2-1 | TRBV10-2 | TRBD2 | few | CASSDSSGDYNEQFF | TGCGCCAGCAGTGACTCTAGCGGGGACTACAATGAGCAGTTCTTC
TRBJ2-7 | TRBV5-4 | TRBD2 | - | CASSPGLAGVGEQYF | TGTGCCAGCAGCCCGGGACTAGCGGGAGTGGGGGAGCAGTACTTC
TRBJ1-1 | TRBV18 | - | - | CASSPSGNTEAFF | TGTGCCAGCTCACCTTCCGGGAACACTGAAGCTTTCTTT
TRBJ1-1 | TRBV7-7 | - | - | CASSLTQGGTEAFF | TGTGCTAGCAGCTTGACACAGGGTGGGACTGAAGCTTTCTTT
TRBJ1-2 | TRBV27 | TRBD1 | few | CASRRPGTGSYGYTF | TGTGCCAGCAGGCGACCCGGGACAGGGAGCTATGGCTACACCTTC
TRBJ2-3 | TRBV7-9 | - | few | CASSQLTDTQYF | TGTGCCAGCAGTCAACTCACAGATACGCAGTATTTT
TRBJ2-6 | TRBV9 | - | - | CASSAGGANVLTF | TGTGCCAGCAGCGCAGGTGGGGCCAACGTCCTGACTTTC
TRBJ2-6 | TRBV28 | TRBD2 | - | CASSRTSGRASGANVLTF | TGTGCCAGCAGTCGGACTAGCGGGAGGGCCAGTGGGGCCAACGTCCTGACTTTC
TRBJ2-4 | TRBV2 | - | - | CASSAGNIQYF | TGTGCCAGCAGTGCGGGGAACATTCAGTACTTC
TRBJ2-5 | TRBV9 | - | - | CASSVQGGLVQTQYF | TGTGCCAGCAGCGTACAGGGGGGCCTAGTGCAGACCCAGTACTTC
TRBJ1-2 | TRBV7-9 | - | few | CASSSFDRSGYTF | TGTGCCAGCAGCTCTTTCGACAGGTCCGGCTACACCTTC
TRBJ1-2 | TRBV27 | - | few | CASSLSGPHRRYTF | TGTGCCAGCAGTTTATCCGGTCCTCATCGCCGCTACACCTTC
TRBJ2-5 | TRBV19 | TRBD2 | - | CASSSRTSGGETQYF | TGTGCCAGTAGTTCTCGGACTAGCGGGGGCGAGACCCAGTACTTC
TRBJ1-5 | TRBV30 | - | - | CAWSRARHQPQHF | TGTGCCTGGAGTAGAGCGAGGCATCAGCCCCAGCATTTT
TRBJ2-7 | TRBV7-2 | TRBD2 | - | CASSLEWTSSYEQYF | TGTGCCAGCAGCTTAGAGTGGACTAGCTCCTACGAGCAGTACTTC
TRBJ2-1 | TRBV11-2 | TRBD2 | - | CASSPTLLAGSANEQFF | TGTGCCAGCAGCCCGACTCTCCTAGCGGGATCGGCGAATGAGCAGTTCTTC
TRBJ2-7 | TRBV27 | - | few | CASSLYEQYF | TGTGCCAGCAGCCTCTACGAGCAGTACTTC
TRBJ1-1 | TRBV10-3 | TRBD1 | - | CATRDRGTDTEAFF | TGTGCCACCCGGGACAGGGGGACGGACACTGAAGCTTTCTTT
TRBJ2-1 | TRBV7-9 | - | few | CASSPQDNEQFF | TGTGCCAGCAGCCCCCAGGACAATGAGCAGTTCTTC
TRBJ2-1 | TRBV11-2 | - | few | CASSQLDSSYNEQFF | TGTGCCAGCAGCCAATTAGATAGCTCCTACAATGAGCAGTTCTTC